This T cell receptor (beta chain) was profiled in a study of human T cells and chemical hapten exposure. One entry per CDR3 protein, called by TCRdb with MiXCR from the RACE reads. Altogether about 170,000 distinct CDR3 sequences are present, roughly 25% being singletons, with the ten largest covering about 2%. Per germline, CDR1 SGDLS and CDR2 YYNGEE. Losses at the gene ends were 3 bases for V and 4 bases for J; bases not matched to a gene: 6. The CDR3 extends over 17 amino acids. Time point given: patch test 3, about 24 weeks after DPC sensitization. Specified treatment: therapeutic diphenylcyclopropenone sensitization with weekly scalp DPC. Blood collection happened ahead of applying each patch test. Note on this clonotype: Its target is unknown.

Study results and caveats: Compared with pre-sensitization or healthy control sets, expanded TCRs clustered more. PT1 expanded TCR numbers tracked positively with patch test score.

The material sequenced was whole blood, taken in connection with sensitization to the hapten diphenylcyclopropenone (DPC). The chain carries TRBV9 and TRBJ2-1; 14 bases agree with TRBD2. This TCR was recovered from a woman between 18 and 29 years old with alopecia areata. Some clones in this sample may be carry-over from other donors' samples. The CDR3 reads CASSAGTSGSNYNEQFF. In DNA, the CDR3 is TGTGCCAGCAGCGCAGGGACTAGCGGGAGCAATTACAATGAGCAGTTCTTC.